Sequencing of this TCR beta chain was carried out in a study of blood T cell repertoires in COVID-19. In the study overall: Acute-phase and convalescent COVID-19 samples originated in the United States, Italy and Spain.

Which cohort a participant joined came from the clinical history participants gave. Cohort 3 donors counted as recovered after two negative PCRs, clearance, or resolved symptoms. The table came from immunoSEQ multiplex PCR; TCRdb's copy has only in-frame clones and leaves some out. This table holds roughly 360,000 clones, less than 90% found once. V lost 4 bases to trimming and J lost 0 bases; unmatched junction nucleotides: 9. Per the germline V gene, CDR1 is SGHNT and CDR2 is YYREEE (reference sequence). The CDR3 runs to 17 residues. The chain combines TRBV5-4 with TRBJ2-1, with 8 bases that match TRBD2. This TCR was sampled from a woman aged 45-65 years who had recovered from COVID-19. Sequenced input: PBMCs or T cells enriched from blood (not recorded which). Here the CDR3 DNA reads TGTGCCAGCAGCGAGGAAGCGGGGGTAAGCTCCTACAATGAGCAGTTCTTC. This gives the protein CASSEEAGVSSYNEQFF.